This T cell receptor beta chain was recovered during a study of cytomegalovirus exposure and HLA in healthy donors. Across the whole study: Earlier work reported roughly 120 million unique TCR beta sequences from about 179 million T cells.

Overall study findings and caveats: Earlier findings revealed that most TCR beta V segments proved productive either about 87% or about 30% of the time.

PCR involved 60 Vbeta and 13 Jbeta primers. Sequenced by immunoSEQ multiplex PCR; TCRdb stores in-frame clones only, minus some. Among about 200,000 clones, 75% to 85% were seen once, and the ten largest hold 2.7%. Concerning this clone itself: The antigen is not known.

The germline V gene has CDR1 SGHRS and CDR2 YFSETQ. J was trimmed by 8 bases and V by 1 base; bases with no gene match: 8. CDR3 length: 15 amino acids. The V and J genes are TRBV5-1 and TRBJ1-4; 7 bases are a match to TRBD1. The receptor was derived from a woman aged 40 to 55 in good health and CMV-seronegative. The sequencing sample was made of PBMCs. CDR3 region: CASSLTGAVGEKLFF. DNA of the CDR3: TGCGCCAGCAGCTTGACAGGGGCAGTAGGCGAAAAACTGTTTTTT.